This T cell receptor beta chain derives from a study of identical twins. The authors used template switching to add a universal primer site and gave cDNA unique molecular identifiers. Each CDR3 protein gets one entry after TCRdb re-called the 5' RACE reads with MiXCR. The sample yields 1.5 million to 2 million distinct CDR3 sequences, roughly a third seen once. Trimming pared 1 base from V and 0 bases from J, leaving 7 bases between. The CDR3 consists of 15 residues. Germline V gene sequence: CDR1 SNHLY, CDR2 FYNNEI. In every case, the donor was a healthy Caucasian. This sequence was found in a newborn girl in good health. Specimen: cord blood. The rearrangement joins TRBV2 to TRBJ2-1, with D uncertain. The CDR3 nucleotides read TGTGCCAGCAGTGAAGACCAAGCCTCCTACAATGAGCAGTTCTTC. Translated: CASSEDQASYNEQFF.